This note documents a single TCR beta chain sequence. What it recognizes is unknown. The data were obtained in a study of cytotoxic CD8 clonotypes in ibrutinib-treated CLL. Clones were sequenced by immunoSEQ multiplex PCR, and TCRdb holds only the in-frame ones, with some missing. The sample carries 57,000 or so clones, roughly 58% recorded once. General study points: Clonality correlated strongly with circulating CD8+ T cells and exceeded age-matched healthy donors at baseline. Clonality increased at ibrutinib response, then returned toward baseline at progression.

Trimming pared 0 bases from V and 0 bases from J, leaving 10 bases between. The CDR3 is 15 amino acids. Germline V CDR1 and CDR2: GTSNPN, SVGIG (reference sequence). The material sequenced was PBMCs, taken at disease progression, from a patient treated with ibrutinib. The sequence came from a human donor with chronic lymphocytic leukemia. This rearrangement joins TRBV30 to TRBJ2-3; D is ambiguous. DNA for the CDR3: TGTGCCTGGAGTGTAGCTTGGATAAGCACAGATACGCAGTATTTT. Translated: CAWSVAWISTDTQYF.